This paragraph reports one T cell receptor beta chain. The target antigen is unknown. It was with a sample-barcoded 5' primer and a J-beta primer mix that a second PCR of about 6 to 12 cycles was run. Every sample gave at least 3 million paired-end reads containing CDR3. Via MiXCR, TCRdb re-called the 5' RACE reads, giving one row per CDR3 protein. This table has 1.5 million to 2 million distinct CDR3 sequences, about 49% appearing once. Trimming removed 5 bases at V and 5 bases at J, with 16 bases between. Germline V gives CDR1 DFQATT, CDR2 SNEGSKA (reference sequence). The CDR3 is made up of 14 amino acids. The data derive from a study of blood T cells in healthy people across ages. Study-level findings and limits: Estimates of diversity drawn from one million T cells were considered underestimates.

Ranging in age from about 6 to 100, the donors were healthy Caucasian individuals from Russia. Each donor supplied roughly 10 milliliters of peripheral blood. The genes are TRBV20-1 and TRBJ2-1, with a tentative D call TRBD2 (5 bases). The receptor's source is a woman aged 40 to 49 in good health. Sequenced input: blood. The DNA of the CDR3 is TGCAGTGCTTGGAGCGGCTGGGGAAACAATGAGCAGTTCTTC. Encoded protein: CSAWSGWGNNEQFF.